Shown below are 5 T cell receptor beta chains from a single sample sequenced in a study of blood T cell repertoires in COVID-19. This table comes from immunoSEQ multiplex PCR, and its TCRdb copy is limited to in-frame clones, with some not included. The sample comprises around 700,000 clones, about nine tenths of which are singletons, and about 0.26% rests with the top ten. What was sequenced was peripheral blood. These receptors were obtained from a woman aged 18-35 years with acute or convalescent COVID-19.

The chain recombines TRBV2 with TRBJ2-3; TRBD2 matches at 11 bases. The CDR3 length is 19 residues. V trimming: 8 bases; J trimming: 1 base; junction bases outside the gene matches: 17. Germline V gene lookup returns CDR1 SNHLY and CDR2 FYNNEI. As DNA, the CDR3 is TGTGCCAGCCACTACCCGACCATGCTAGCGGGGGGCCGCACAGATACGCAGTATTTT. Its translation is CASHYPTMLAGGRTDTQYF.

The chain joins TRBV6-5 to TRBJ2-7, with TRBD1 matching 7 bases. Germline V CDR1 and CDR2: MNHEY, SVGAGI. This CDR3 contains 14 residues. With 5 bases clipped from V and 1 base from J, the junction kept 5 bases outside the gene matches. The CDR3 is CASSPRTGSYEQYF. CDR3 bases: TGTGCCAGCAGTCCGCGGACAGGTTCCTACGAGCAGTACTTC.

This chain joins TRBV4-1 and TRBJ2-7; 12 positions agree with TRBD2. Trimming removed 0 bases from V and 6 bases from J; junction bases left unmatched: 3. CDR3 size: 15 residues. The germline V gene encodes CDR1 MGHRA and CDR2 YSYEKL. DNA of the CDR3: TGCGCCAGCAGCCAAGATCTAGCGGGGGGGCTCGAGCAGTACTTC. As protein: CASSQDLAGGLEQYF.

This clone was counted a few times. The V and J genes are TRBV6-5 and TRBJ1-6; 8 nucleotides align to TRBD1. V lost 2 bases, J lost 7 bases, and 7 bases stayed unmatched. CDR3 length: 16 amino acids. Germline V lookup: CDR1 MNHEY, CDR2 SVGAGI. Written as DNA, the CDR3 is TGTGCCAGCAGTTACGCCCAGGGGGCGCGGAATTCACCCCTCCACTTT. This gives the protein CASSYAQGARNSPLHF.

The rearrangement links TRBV15 to TRBJ2-7; possibly TRBD2 for D (6 bases). The CDR3 totals 13 residues. Trimming removed 2 bases at V and 7 bases at J, with 12 bases between. Germline V gene data show CDR1 as LNHNV and CDR2 as YYDKDF (reference sequence). The CDR3 protein is CATSRLAVGEQYF. The CDR3 bases are TGTGCCACCAGCAGATTAGCGGTGGGGGAGCAGTACTTC.